This T cell receptor beta chain was observed in a study of blood T cells in healthy people across ages. Combining a sample-barcoded 5' primer with a J-beta primer mix, a second PCR ran for roughly 7 to 11 cycles. TCRdb re-called the 5' RACE reads through MiXCR, storing one row per CDR3 protein. The table records some 940,000 distinct CDR3 sequences, 25% to 30% of them present only once. The CDR3 has 15 amino acids. V was clipped by 3 bases and J by 5 bases, with 13 bases between them. CDR1 is LNHDA, CDR2 SQIVND, per germline (reference sequence). Samples each yielded at least 5 micrograms of total RNA. The same data also went into a second study, on T cells of mothers and their children. From that report: All donors were healthy and Caucasian; they were a few mothers and their six children. The authors detected no persistent microchimeric T cell clones.

The rearrangement uses TRBV19 and TRBJ2-2; D remains unclear. The receptor's source is a woman aged 40 to 50 in good health. The sequenced sample consisted of blood. The CDR3 DNA follows: TGTGCCAGTAGTATCGGAGTTGCTAAGACCGGGGAGCTGTTTTTT. Amino acid sequence: CASSIGVAKTGELFF.